This entry concerns a single TCR beta chain. The antigen is unknown. This sample is part of a study of cytomegalovirus exposure and HLA in healthy donors. The study, taken as a whole, reports: The later analysis indicated that the majority of CMV-associated TCR beta chains appeared HLA-restricted.

This CDR3 has 15 amino acids. V was pared by 2 bases and J by 0 bases, with 8 bases between. The PCR ran on 60 Vbeta and 13 Jbeta primers. Here immunoSEQ multiplex PCR was the method, and the copy in TCRdb shows in-frame clones only, minus some. The sample has approximately 60,000 clones, about 80% seen once; the top ten hold approximately 1.7%. While unrecorded immune exposures were likely, the donors were nominally healthy when sampled. This receptor was obtained from a man aged 40-55 years in good health and CMV-seronegative. The chain couples TRBV23-1 to TRBJ1-3; no clear D. TRBV23-1 is annotated as an ORF whose role is uncertain. The sample comprised PBMCs. The CDR3 sequence: CASSQIQFSGNTIYF. The CDR3 DNA reads TGCGCCAGCAGTCAAATACAGTTCTCTGGAAACACCATATATTTT.